This entry lists 29 T cell receptor beta chains sequenced from one sample in a study of Graves' ophthalmopathy and Graves' hyperthyroidism. Amplified material comprised TCR beta CDR3 regions derived from RNA transcripts. The first round was an RT-PCR with HTBI primers, and the second round was a multiplex PCR. MiXCR, applied by TCRdb to the multiplex PCR reads, yields one record per CDR3 protein. The table includes about 1.1 million distinct CDR3 sequences, about two fifths detected once. The sample taken for sequencing was peripheral blood or thyroid tissue (not recorded which). The receptor set was obtained from an adult man with Graves' hyperthyroidism.

The table lists this clonotype with a few counts. The V gene is TRBV6-6, the J gene TRBJ2-7; unclear D gene. Germline V gene data show CDR1 as MNHNY and CDR2 as SVGAGI (reference sequence). CDR3 length: 11 residues. V shed 6 bases and J shed 6 bases, with 9 bases lying between them. The CDR3 spells CASSPSREQYF. CDR3 sequence (DNA): TGTGCCAGCAGCCCCAGCCGCGAGCAGTACTTC.

The gene calls are TRBV15 and TRBJ1-4; the match to TRBD1 covers 9 bases. CDR1 and CDR2 (germline): LNHNV, YYDKDF (reference sequence). V shed 8 bases, J shed 15 bases, and the junction held 7 bases outside the gene matches. The CDR3 is made up of 11 amino acids. Written as DNA, the CDR3 is TGTGCCACCGAGAGGGACAGGGTATTGTTTTTT. Translating gives CATERDRVLFF.

This clonotype turned up a few times. V usage is TRBV20-1 and J usage is TRBJ2-5; D call uncertain. Per the germline V gene, CDR1 is DFQATT and CDR2 is SNEGSKA (reference sequence). The V gene lost 3 bases and the J gene lost 1 base, with 15 bases spanning the gap. CDR3 length: 15 residues. CDR3 residues: CSASLIAVLQETQYF. The CDR3 DNA reads TGCAGTGCTAGTTTAATTGCAGTACTCCAAGAGACCCAGTACTTC.

The table lists this clonotype with a count of one. The rearrangement joins TRBV6-5 to TRBJ1-1; 10 nucleotides line up with TRBD1. Germline trimming cut 10 bases from V and 5 bases from J; bases unmatched to any gene: 10. This CDR3 has 14 amino acids. Germline V gene sequence: CDR1 MNHEY, CDR2 SVGAGI. In DNA form, the CDR3 reads TGTGCCACCACGGGACAGGGGAGACGGACTGAAGCTTTCTTT. Translating it yields CATTGQGRRTEAFF.

This chain connects TRBV7-3 to TRBJ2-7, with 8 nucleotides matching TRBD1. CDR3 length equals 13 residues. CDR1 SGHTA and CDR2 FQGTGA come from the germline V gene. Trimming cost V 5 bases and J 6 bases; bases outside gene matches: 6. The CDR3 nucleotides are TGTGCCAGCAGCGGACAACAGGGGGGCGAGCAGTACTTC. It encodes CASSGQQGGEQYF. The full variable domain, rest sourced from reference TRBV7-3 and TRBJ2-7, is GAGVSQTPSNKVTEKGKYVELRCDPISGHTALYWYRQSLGQGPEFLIYFQGTGAADDSGLPNDRFFAVRPEGSVSTLKIQRTERGDSAVYLCASSGQQGGEQYFGPGTRLTVT.

V is TRBV6-5 and J is TRBJ2-2, with a possible D match to TRBD1 (5 bases). This CDR3 spans 18 amino acids. CDR1 is MNHEY, CDR2 SVGAGI, per germline. V was shortened by 0 bases and J by 4 bases, with 18 bases between the two germline ends. The DNA of the CDR3 is TGTGCCAGCAGTTACTCGGCCGTAGGACACCAAGCCACCGGGGAGCTGTTTTTT. Protein sequence: CASSYSAVGHQATGELFF.

This chain uses TRBV18 with TRBJ2-5, with D perhaps matching TRBD2 (5 bases). Trimming pared 2 bases from V and 2 bases from J, leaving 12 bases between. The CDR3 runs to 15 residues. Germline values: CDR1 KGHSH, CDR2 LQKENI. The CDR3 sequence is CASSPTETGQETQYF. The CDR3 nucleotides are TGTGCCAGCTCACCAACGGAGACGGGACAAGAGACCCAGTACTTC.

This clonotype was seen repeatedly, ten times or more. This chain uses TRBV7-9 with TRBJ2-5; TRBD2 might be the D (6 bases). Trimming shortened V by 5 bases and J by 4 bases, and 11 bases separated the two germline ends. Germline V gene data show CDR1 as SEHNR and CDR2 as FQNEAQ (reference sequence). The CDR3 spans 13 residues. CDR3 in amino acids: CASSPSGVETQYF. CDR3 sequence (DNA): TGTGCCAGCAGCCCGTCGGGGGTAGAGACCCAGTACTTC.

In this sample, this clonotype turned up many times. The chain is built from TRBV7-8 and TRBJ1-5, with D unclear. V was trimmed by 5 bases and J by 4 bases, leaving 9 bases between them. The CDR3 is made up of 13 amino acids. The germline V gene encodes CDR1 SGHVS and CDR2 FQNEAQ. CDR3 loop: CASSPRPNQPQHF. As DNA, the CDR3 is TGTGCCAGCAGCCCAAGACCGAATCAGCCCCAGCATTTT.

This clonotype was counted ten times or more. The rearrangement joins TRBV7-9 to TRBJ2-2; 7 nucleotides align to TRBD2. Germline V CDR1 and CDR2: SEHNR, FQNEAQ (reference sequence). This CDR3 has 14 residues. After removal of 4 bases from V and 5 bases from J, the junction contained 4 bases not matched to a gene. The CDR3, as DNA: TGTGCCAGCAGCTCGGACGGGAGGACCGGGGAGCTGTTTTTT. This encodes CASSSDGRTGELFF.

Many counts were recorded for this clonotype. The genes are TRBV4-2 and TRBJ1-2; no definite D call. With 0 bases removed from V and 3 bases from J, the gap between germline ends came to 11 bases. The CDR3 sequence is 15 residues long. Germline CDR1 LGHNA, CDR2 YNFKEQ. The DNA of the CDR3 is TGTGCCAGCAGCCAAGATCGGGAGGGCGACTATGGCTACACCTTC. Translated: CASSQDREGDYGYTF.

In this sample, this clonotype turned up many times. This chain uses TRBV12-3 or TRBV12-4 with TRBJ1-5, with D perhaps matching TRBD1 (6 bases). The length of the CDR3 is 17 residues. The V end was cut by 5 bases, the J end by 0 bases, with 17 bases between. CDR3 sequence (DNA): TGTGCCAGCAGTCCCAGCCAGGGGCCCTATAGCAATCAGCCCCAGCATTTT. The encoded protein is CASSPSQGPYSNQPQHF.

V usage is TRBV20-1 and J usage is TRBJ2-7; 11 nucleotides agree with TRBD2. The CDR3 spans 16 residues. The V gene end was trimmed by 0 bases and the J gene end by 5 bases; junction bases not matched to a gene: 9. CDR1 DFQATT and CDR2 SNEGSKA come from the germline V gene (reference sequence). The CDR3 DNA follows: TGCAGTGCTAGAGATGGTAGCGGGGGGGCCCTGCACGAGCAGTACTTC. Translation gives CSARDGSGGALHEQYF.

This clonotype has a count of ten or more. The V gene is TRBV10-3, the J gene TRBJ1-4; TRBD1 might be the D (5 bases). V lost 11 bases, J lost 8 bases, and 15 bases lay in between. CDR1 is ENHRY and CDR2 is SYGVKD in the germline V gene. CDR3 length equals 12 residues. In DNA, the CDR3 is TGTGCCGTCCGGGACCAAGGAGAAAAACTGTTTTTT. The encoded protein is CAVRDQGEKLFF.

The table lists this clonotype with many counts. J is TRBJ1-4 and V is TRBV18; no clear D. Per germline, CDR1 KGHSH and CDR2 LQKENI. CDR3 size: 14 residues. V lost 3 bases and J 8 bases, leaving 13 bases between the germline ends. The CDR3 DNA follows: TGTGCCAGCTCACCTGGACTCGGGCGAGAAAAACTGTTTTTT. Amino acid sequence: CASSPGLGREKLFF.

The chain couples TRBV20-1 to TRBJ1-2, with D unresolved. V gave up 5 bases and J gave up 0 bases, with 13 bases separating them. Looked up from germline, CDR1 is DFQATT and CDR2 is SNEGSKA (reference sequence). The length of the CDR3 is 14 residues. The CDR3 nucleotides read TGCAGTGCTCCCCGGCACGGAACTAACTATGGCTACACCTTC. Protein product: CSAPRHGTNYGYTF.

This clonotype was observed a handful of times. The CDR3 coding sequence is TGTGCCAGCAGTTCCGACAGACAGAGCTATGGCTACACCTTC. Translation gives CASSSDRQSYGYTF. The V call is TRBV6-5, the J call TRBJ1-2; a weak D match, TRBD1 (5 bases). V was clipped by 4 bases and J by 4 bases, with 13 bases between them. The CDR3 extends over 14 amino acids. Germline assignment: CDR1 MNHEY and CDR2 SVGAGI.

There are many counts of this clonotype. V is TRBV15 and J is TRBJ1-2; D unclear. The CDR3 runs to 12 residues. Deletions cut 1 base from V and 2 bases from J, with 2 bases between. From germline, CDR1 is LNHNV and CDR2 YYDKDF (reference sequence). The CDR3 loop reads CATSRANYGYTF. CDR3 DNA: TGTGCCACCAGCAGAGCGAACTATGGCTACACCTTC.

Concerning this clonotype: A read error is possible here, since a much larger clone lies one base away. The chain uses TRBV19 and TRBJ1-2, with D perhaps matching TRBD1 (6 bases). The germline CDR1 and CDR2 sequences are LNHDA and SQIVND (reference sequence). V dropped 11 bases and J dropped 7 bases, with 17 bases sitting between them. This CDR3 is 12 amino acids long. As DNA, the CDR3 is TGTGCCTCGACAGGCCCCGGGCGTGGCTACACCTTC. Amino acids: CASTGPGRGYTF.

A word on this clonotype: A much more abundant neighbour one base away suggests this may be a read error. The chain combines TRBV24-1 with TRBJ2-2, with 13 nucleotides matching TRBD2. The germline gives CDR1 KGHDR, CDR2 SFDVKD. Trimming cost V 6 bases and J 5 bases; bases outside gene matches: 8. The length of the CDR3 is 17 residues. The CDR3 coding sequence is TGTGCCACCAGTCCGGGACTAGCGGGAATCTTAACCGGGGAGCTGTTTTTT. As protein: CATSPGLAGILTGELFF.

In this sample, this clonotype turned up a few times. The CDR3: CASSFIRSMNTEAFF. CDR3 in DNA: TGTGCCAGCAGCTTCATCAGGAGCATGAACACTGAAGCTTTCTTT. The chain combines TRBV5-6 with TRBJ1-1; D remains ambiguous. The CDR3 sequence is 15 residues long. Trimming stripped 2 bases from V and 0 bases from J, with 11 bases between. In germline, CDR1 is SGHDT, CDR2 YYEEEE.

The chain employs TRBV10-2 and TRBJ2-7; 13 bases are shared with TRBD2. The CDR3 is 16 amino acids. The germline V gene encodes CDR1 WSHSY and CDR2 SAAADI. The V gene end was trimmed by 4 bases and the J gene end by 5 bases; junction bases not matched to a gene: 8. CDR3 DNA sequence: TGCGCCAGCAGTGCCGGACTAGCGGGAGAAATCCACGAGCAGTACTTC. This translates into CASSAGLAGEIHEQYF.

A word on this clonotype: A read error may produce the germline difference seen at one junction end. The chain joins TRBV5-5 to TRBJ2-7; 8 positions match TRBD1. The CDR3 runs 16 residues. Germline V gives CDR1 SGHKS, CDR2 YYEKEE (reference sequence). CDR3 protein: CASSQVGTGWTYEQYF. CDR3 bases: TGCGCCAGCAGCCAAGTAGGGACAGGTTGGACCTACGAGCAGTACTTC.

In this sample, this clonotype turned up many times. V is TRBV29-1 and J is TRBJ2-2; D unclear. The CDR3 is 12 amino acids. Per germline, CDR1 SQVTM and CDR2 ANQGSEA. V was clipped by 7 bases and J by 4 bases, with 10 bases between them. For the CDR3, the DNA is TGCAGCGGTTCTGGTGGCACCGGGGAGCTGTTTTTT. Residues: CSGSGGTGELFF.

The V gene is TRBV7-9, the J gene TRBJ2-5, with D possibly matching TRBD1 (5 bases). The V end lost 5 bases, the J end lost 0 bases, and 19 bases lay between the germline ends. The CDR3 has 17 amino acids. In germline, CDR1 is SEHNR, CDR2 FQNEAQ (reference sequence). CDR3 loop: CASSLYDHVRDQETQYF. CDR3 coding DNA: TGTGCCAGCAGCCTTTATGATCACGTCAGGGACCAAGAGACCCAGTACTTC.

This rearrangement joins TRBV10-3 to TRBJ1-1; a weak D match, TRBD1 (6 bases). There are 14 residues in the CDR3. Trimming took 3 bases from V and 4 from J, leaving 12 bases between them. Germline V gene sequence: CDR1 ENHRY, CDR2 SYGVKD. The CDR3, as DNA: TGTGCCATCAGTGATAGCGGGGGGGCCACTGAAGCTTTCTTT. It encodes CAISDSGGATEAFF.

A remark on this clonotype: Given a much more abundant clone one base away, this may be a read error. The J gene is TRBJ2-7, the V gene TRBV20-1; 8 bases match TRBD1. Germline V CDR1 and CDR2: DFQATT, SNEGSKA (reference sequence). The CDR3 spans 13 residues. The CDR3 DNA is TGCAGTGCTTCCCCGGACAGGGACGACGAGCAGTGCTTC. It yields the protein CSASPDRDDEQCF.

On this clonotype: A much more abundant neighbour one base away suggests this may be a read error. The CDR3 is CASRPGAGEAQYF. DNA for the CDR3: TGTGCCAGCAGGCCGGGGGCAGGGGAGGCCCAGTACTTC. V and J are TRBV10-3 and TRBJ2-5, with D possibly being TRBD1 or TRBD2 (6 bases each). The CDR3 contains 13 residues. V dropped 10 bases and J dropped 9 bases, with 21 bases sitting between them. CDR1 is ENHRY and CDR2 is SYGVKD in the germline V gene.

This clonotype was seen only once. The chain uses TRBV29-1 and TRBJ2-5; no clear D. This CDR3 is built from 13 residues. V was pared by 3 bases and J by 4 bases, with 12 bases between. Germline CDR1 SQVTM, CDR2 ANQGSEA. CDR3 amino acids: CSVDHGRGETQYF. DNA of the CDR3: TGCAGCGTTGATCACGGTAGAGGAGAGACCCAGTACTTC.